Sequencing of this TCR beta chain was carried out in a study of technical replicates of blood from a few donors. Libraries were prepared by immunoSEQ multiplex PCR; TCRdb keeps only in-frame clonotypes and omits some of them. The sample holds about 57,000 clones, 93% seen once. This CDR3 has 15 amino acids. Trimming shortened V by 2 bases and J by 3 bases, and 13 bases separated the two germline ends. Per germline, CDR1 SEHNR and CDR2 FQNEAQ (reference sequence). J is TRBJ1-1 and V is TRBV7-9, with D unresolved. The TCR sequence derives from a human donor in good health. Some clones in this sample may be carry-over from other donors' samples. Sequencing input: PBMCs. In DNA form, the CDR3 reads TGTGCCAGCAGCTTATTTGCTTGGAGTGACACTGAAGCTTTCTTT. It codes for CASSLFAWSDTEAFF.